These 10 T cell receptor beta chains were all obtained from the same sample, sequenced in a study of blood T cell repertoires in COVID-19. The data were produced by immunoSEQ multiplex PCR, yet TCRdb's version contains in-frame clones alone and is incomplete. The sample contains over 200,000 clones, approximately 91% of which appear only once. Material for sequencing was peripheral blood. Receptors originate from a man aged 35 to 55 with acute or convalescent COVID-19.

The chain has TRBV11-3 and TRBJ1-2; 7 bases match TRBD1. The V segment lost 5 bases and the J segment 4 bases; nucleotides outside the gene matches: 7. In germline, CDR1 is SGHNT, CDR2 YENEEA. The CDR3 loop spans 14 amino acids. CDR3 amino acids: CASSPQGDGYGYTF. The CDR3 coding sequence is TGTGCCAGCAGCCCGCAGGGGGATGGCTATGGCTACACCTTC.

This clone was picked up a small number of times. The sample carries other DNA sequences with the same CDR3. The chain has TRBV19 and TRBJ1-1; 8 nucleotides agree with TRBD1. This CDR3 has 14 amino acids. J was trimmed by 4 bases and V by 6 bases; bases with no gene match: 7. The germline V gene encodes CDR1 LNHDA and CDR2 SQIVND (reference sequence). In DNA form, the CDR3 reads TGTGCCAGTAGCTCGACAGGGGATGGCACTGAAGCTTTCTTT. Translated, it gives CASSSTGDGTEAFF. The full variable domain, with the rest looked up from reference TRBV19 and TRBJ1-1, is DGGITQSPKYLFRKEGQNVTLSCEQNLNHDAMYWYRQDPGQGLRLIYYSQIVNDFQKGDIAEGYSVSREKKESFPLTVTSAQKNPTAFYLCASSSTGDGTEAFFGQGTRLTVV.

The chain has TRBV27 and TRBJ1-4, with unresolved D. The CDR3 loop spans 14 amino acids. From germline, CDR1 is MNHEY and CDR2 SMNVEV (reference sequence). The V end lost 8 bases, the J end lost 6 bases, and 16 bases lay between the germline ends. The CDR3 spells CASSRGTPDEKLFF. The CDR3 DNA reads as TGTGCCAGCTCTCGTGGCACACCAGATGAAAAACTGTTTTTT.

The chain recombines TRBV11-2 with TRBJ2-3; 8 bases map to TRBD1. CDR1 SGHAT and CDR2 FQNNGV come from the germline V gene. The CDR3 sequence is 16 residues long. J lost 2 bases, V lost 5 bases, and 9 bases had no gene match. The CDR3 nucleotides are TGTGCCAGCAGCCCGTATGGGACAGGCGTCACAGATACGCAGTATTTT. It yields the protein CASSPYGTGVTDTQYF.

The chain couples TRBV6-6 to TRBJ2-7; unclear D gene. V lost 7 bases and J lost 4, with 17 bases in between. The CDR3 has 14 residues. CDR1 and CDR2 (germline): MNHNY, SVGAGI (reference sequence). This CDR3 reads CASTAQPRNYEQYF. DNA of the CDR3: TGTGCCAGCACTGCCCAACCCAGGAATTACGAGCAGTACTTC.

V usage is TRBV9 and J usage is TRBJ2-7, with 8 bases identical to TRBD1. The CDR3 runs to 16 residues. The V gene end was trimmed by 3 bases and the J gene end by 7 bases; junction bases not matched to a gene: 15. The germline gives CDR1 SGDLS, CDR2 YYNGEE. The CDR3 DNA follows: TGTGCCAGCAGCGATACCCAGGGGGCCCAGGGCTGGGAGCAGTACTTC. Its protein product is CASSDTQGAQGWEQYF.

The table lists this clone with a count of one. V and J are TRBV5-4 and TRBJ2-7; TRBD2 aligns across 11 bases. The CDR3 contains 15 residues. Germline values: CDR1 SGHNT, CDR2 YYREEE (reference sequence). Trimming cost V 1 base and J 2 bases; bases outside gene matches: 2. The DNA of the CDR3 is TGTGCCAGCAGCTTGACTAGCGGGGGAACCTACGAGCAGTACTTC. Protein product: CASSLTSGGTYEQYF.

The V and J genes are TRBV6-2 or TRBV6-3 and TRBJ2-7, with a weak D call TRBD1 (6 bases). V dropped 7 bases and J dropped 4 bases, with 26 bases sitting between them. Germline-derived CDR1 and CDR2 are MNHEY and SVGEGT. The CDR3 totals 17 residues. CDR3 sequence: CASNPPVAWTAPYEQYF. The CDR3 DNA is TGTGCCAGCAACCCCCCGGTTGCCTGGACAGCGCCTTACGAGCAGTACTTC.

This clone was observed a few times. Written as DNA, the CDR3 is TGTGCCAGCAGCCGCGTAAAGGAGACCCAGTACTTC. It yields the protein CASSRVKETQYF. The rearrangement uses TRBV7-2 and TRBJ2-5; D is undetermined. Germline assignment: CDR1 SGHTA and CDR2 FQGNSA. The CDR3 spans 12 residues. The V and J ends lost 5 bases and 5 bases respectively, with 9 bases between them.

The chain recombines TRBV6-2 or TRBV6-3 with TRBJ2-1, with D unresolved. The CDR3 contains 14 residues. Between the trimmed V and J ends, which lost 4 bases and 0 bases, there was a span of 7 bases. From germline, CDR1 is MNHEY and CDR2 SVGEGT. CDR3: CASSSVSSYNEQFF. The CDR3 DNA reads TGTGCCAGCAGTTCCGTCAGCTCCTACAATGAGCAGTTCTTC.